One sample yielded the 4 T cell receptor beta chains listed below, sequenced in a study of CD8 T cells in Susac syndrome. Reverse transcription of about 0.45 to 1 ug RNA was carried out with random hexamers. MiXCR, applied by TCRdb to the immunoSEQ multiplex PCR reads, yields one record per CDR3 protein. In the table there are some 70,000 distinct CDR3 sequences, just under 95% of which are singletons. Source material: CD8+ T cells from PBMCs. Receptor source: a human donor with multiple sclerosis.

This clonotype came up once. In DNA, the CDR3 is TGTGCCAGTAGTATTATGGGGAACACTGAAGCTTTCTTT. It yields the protein CASSIMGNTEAFF. V and J are TRBV19 and TRBJ1-1; unclear D gene. The CDR3 is 13 residues long. V shed 3 bases and J shed 1 base, with 6 bases lying between them. CDR1 and CDR2 (germline): LNHDA, SQIVND (reference sequence).

CDR3 nucleotide sequence: TGTGCCAGCACTACCCAGGGCGGCAGGGTCGAGACCCAGTACTTC. Translating it yields CASTTQGGRVETQYF. The V gene is TRBV12-3 or TRBV12-4, the J gene TRBJ2-5, with D maybe TRBD1 (5 bases). Trimming removed 7 bases at V and 5 bases at J, with 20 bases between. The CDR3 loop spans 15 amino acids.

The V gene is TRBV29-1, the J gene TRBJ1-1; D might be TRBD1 (6 bases). The CDR3 runs 13 residues. Deletions cut 4 bases from V and 4 bases from J, with 13 bases between. Per germline, CDR1 SQVTM and CDR2 ANQGSEA. CDR3 residues: CSVGSGEATEAFF. CDR3 nucleotide sequence: TGCAGCGTTGGGTCAGGGGAGGCCACTGAAGCTTTCTTT.

The rearrangement uses TRBV2 and TRBJ2-2; weak D call: TRBD2 (5 bases). Deletions cut 4 bases from V and 0 bases from J, with 15 bases between. Germline assignment: CDR1 SNHLY and CDR2 FYNNEI. This CDR3 is built from 17 residues. In DNA, the CDR3 is TGTGCCAGCAGTGTACCTCAGGAGGACGCGAACACCGGGGAGCTGTTTTTT. This encodes CASSVPQEDANTGELFF.